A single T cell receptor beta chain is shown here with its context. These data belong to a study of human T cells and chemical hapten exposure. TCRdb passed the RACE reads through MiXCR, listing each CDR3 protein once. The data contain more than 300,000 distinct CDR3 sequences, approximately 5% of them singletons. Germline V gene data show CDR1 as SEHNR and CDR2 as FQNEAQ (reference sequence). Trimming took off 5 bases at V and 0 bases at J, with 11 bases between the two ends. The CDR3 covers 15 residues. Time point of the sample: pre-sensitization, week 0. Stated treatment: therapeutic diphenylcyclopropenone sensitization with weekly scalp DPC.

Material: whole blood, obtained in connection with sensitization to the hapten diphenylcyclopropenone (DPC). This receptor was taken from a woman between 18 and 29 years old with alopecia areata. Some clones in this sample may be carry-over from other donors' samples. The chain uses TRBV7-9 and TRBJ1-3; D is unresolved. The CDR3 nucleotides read TGTGCCAGCAGCACCTACCTCTCCTCTGGAAACACCATATATTTT. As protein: CASSTYLSSGNTIYF.